This TCR beta chain is from a study of tumor-infiltrating lymphocytes in localized non-small cell lung cancer. In regard to this clone: Antigen specificity is unknown.

Produced via immunoSEQ multiplex PCR; TCRdb's table is partial and in-frame only. The sample lists 15,000 or so clones; approximately 49% were seen once. Whole-study results and caveats: TCRbeta sequencing showed higher T cell infiltration in tumors than uninvolved lung.

The sequenced sample consisted of lung tumor tissue. The TCR originated in a human donor with non-small cell lung cancer.

The CDR3 bases are TGTGCCATCGGGGACCTAGCGGGGGACAATGAGCAGTTCTTC. Translating gives CAIGDLAGDNEQFF. The V call is TRBV10-3, the J call TRBJ2-1; TRBD2 matches at 10 bases. V was pared by 8 bases and J by 5 bases, with 6 bases of the junction left unmatched. The CDR3 loop spans 14 amino acids. CDR1 ENHRY and CDR2 SYGVKD come from the germline V gene.